A selection of T cell receptor beta chains follows, all from one sample in a study of beta chain features in type 1 diabetes. Measured with immunoSEQ multiplex PCR; TCRdb has only the in-frame clones, and not every one. The sample records under 300,000 clones, about 15% being singletons. What was sequenced was naive CD4+ T cells from blood. The receptor source for this set is a young man with type 1 diabetes. The CDR3 runs from the conserved cysteine through the conserved F or W. The D gene is left open where the match is weak. For some rows the clone size is stated as once, few or many, or as a class when expanded; others skip it.

few	TRBV5-6	TRBJ2-1	NA	TGTGCCAGCAGCTTATTAGAGAATGAGCAGTTCTTC	CASSLLENEQFF
once	TRBV18	TRBJ1-2	TRBD1	TGTGCCAGCTCACCAGAACTAGGACAGGGTGGTGGCTACACCTTC	CASSPELGQGGGYTF
NA	TRBV2	TRBJ1-2	TRBD1	TGTGCCAGCAGAGGGACAGCGGACTATGGCTACACCTTC	CASRGTADYGYTF
NA	TRBV12-5	TRBJ2-1	NA	TGTGCTAGTGGTTTGGACAGGGAAGTTTTAAATGAGCAGTTCTTC	CASGLDREVLNEQFF
NA	TRBV7-9	TRBJ1-2	NA	TGTGCCAGCAGCTTAGGAGAATATGGCTACACCTTC	CASSLGEYGYTF
few	TRBV5-6	TRBJ1-1	TRBD1	TGTGCCAGCAGCTCGGGACAGGGGAGCACTGAAGCTTTCTTT	CASSSGQGSTEAFF
once	TRBV18	TRBJ2-3	TRBD1	TGTGCCAGCTCACCACCCGGCCGGGCAGGGGGCGAGACAGATACGCAGTATTTT	CASSPPGRAGGETDTQYF
NA	TRBV6-6	TRBJ1-1	NA	TGTGCCAGCAGCCTAACCTCGGAAGCGGAAGCTTTCTTT	CASSLTSEAEAFF
few	TRBV2	TRBJ2-1	NA	TGTGCCAGCCTTGAAGAGGGGGCCTACAATGAGCAGTTCTTC	CASLEEGAYNEQFF
few	TRBV30	TRBJ2-7	NA	TGTGCCTGGAGTATAGGACAGACCTACGAGCAGTACTTC	CAWSIGQTYEQYF
few	TRBV6-5	TRBJ2-3	TRBD1	TGTGCCAGCAGTTCGTCGGGACAGGGTGTATCGCAGTATTTT	CASSSSGQGVSQYF
NA	TRBV5-4	TRBJ2-5	NA	TGTGCCAGCAGCTTTTGGGTAGCGGAACAAGAGACCCAGTACTTC	CASSFWVAEQETQYF
few	TRBV11-2	TRBJ2-6	NA	TGTGCCAGCAGCTTACGGTCTGGGGCCAACGTCCTGACTTTC	CASSLRSGANVLTF
NA	TRBV5-6	TRBJ2-1	TRBD2	TGTGCCAGCAACCAGCGGGGGGCCGCGGGTAATGAGCAGTTCTTC	CASNQRGAAGNEQFF
NA	TRBV5-6	TRBJ2-1	TRBD1	TGTGCCAGCAGCTTGCGTTTTACAGGGGAGTACAATGAGCAGTTCTTC	CASSLRFTGEYNEQFF
few	TRBV9	TRBJ1-1	TRBD1	TGTGCCAGCAGCGCACAGGGGGGGAACACTGAAGCTTTCTTT	CASSAQGGNTEAFF
few	TRBV6-5	TRBJ2-7	NA	TGTGCCAGCAGTACCAGTGGTGTTGGCTACGAGCAGTACTTC	CASSTSGVGYEQYF
NA	TRBV6-1	TRBJ1-1	NA	TGTGCCAGCAGTAGAGTCAGACAGCCGAACACTGAAGCTTTCTTT	CASSRVRQPNTEAFF
NA	TRBV10-3	TRBJ1-6	NA	TGTGCCATCAGTGAGTCGGGAGGGGGGAATTCACCCCTCCACTTT	CAISESGGGNSPLHF
NA	TRBV2	TRBJ2-7	NA	TGTGCCAGCAGTGACGGACTAATCTCCTACGAGCAGTACTTC	CASSDGLISYEQYF
NA	TRBV28	TRBJ1-5	NA	TGTGCCGGGGATGGGGGCAACAATCAGCCCCAGCATTTT	CAGDGGNNQPQHF
NA	TRBV11-3	TRBJ2-5	NA	TGTGCCAGCAGCCCCCGACAGAGAGTAACCCAGTACTTC	CASSPRQRVTQYF
NA	TRBV19	TRBJ1-5	TRBD1	TGTGCCAGCGGCCAGGTTCGGGATGGACAGGCCCCCCAGCATTTT	CASGQVRDGQAPQHF
few	TRBV19	TRBJ1-5	NA	TGTGCCAGTAGTATAGTCTCCTTAAGCAATCAGCCCCAGCATTTT	CASSIVSLSNQPQHF
few	TRBV30	TRBJ2-5	NA	TGTGCCTGGGCCGCGGGGTTCGTCCCCGAGACCCAGTACTTC	CAWAAGFVPETQYF
few	TRBV10-3	TRBJ2-5	NA	TGTGCCATGAAGGGTAGCGGAGAGACCCAGTACTTC	CAMKGSGETQYF
NA	TRBV14	TRBJ1-2	NA	TGTGCCAGCAGCCAAGAGGAGGGCGCGTCTTCCTATGGCTACACCTTC	CASSQEEGASSYGYTF
NA	TRBV18	TRBJ2-1	TRBD2	TGTGCCAGCTCACCGGGACTAACCTACAATGAGCAGTTCTTC	CASSPGLTYNEQFF
NA	TRBV6-1	TRBJ1-2	NA	TGTGCCAGCAGTGAGGCACGAGGACAGACCAATGGCTACACCTTC	CASSEARGQTNGYTF
NA	TRBV5-1	TRBJ1-2	TRBD1	TGCGCCAGCAGCTACCGGGACAGACAACAACCTTATGGCTACACCTTC	CASSYRDRQQPYGYTF
NA	TRBV10-3	TRBJ2-2	TRBD2	TGTGCCATCAGTGAGTCCGCGGGAGGAAACACCGGGGAGCTGTTTTTT	CAISESAGGNTGELFF
few	TRBV30	TRBJ2-7	TRBD2	TGTGCCTGGAGTCCTAGCGGCTACGAGCAGTACTTC	CAWSPSGYEQYF
few	TRBV6-6	TRBJ2-1	TRBD2	TGTGCCAGCAGCGTCGGGGTAGCGGGGGACAATGAGCAGTTCTTC	CASSVGVAGDNEQFF
NA	TRBV11-2	TRBJ2-1	TRBD2	TGTGCCAGCAGCTTAGATTGGAGCGGGATGTCCTACAATGAGCAGTTCTTC	CASSLDWSGMSYNEQFF
NA	TRBV11-2	TRBJ2-1	NA	TGTGCCAGCAGCTTAGGAGCGGACAATGAGCAGTTCTTC	CASSLGADNEQFF
NA	TRBV30	TRBJ2-3	TRBD2	TGTGCCTGGAGTCCCCCCAGCGGGGGAGGGGATACGCAGTATTTT	CAWSPPSGGGDTQYF
NA	TRBV18	TRBJ1-2	NA	TGTGCCAGCTCACCGGAGGGGCCGGGTGGCTACACCTTC	CASSPEGPGGYTF
NA	TRBV6-1	TRBJ1-2	NA	TGTGCCAGCAGTTGGACAGTAGCTAACTATGGCTACACCTTC	CASSWTVANYGYTF
NA	TRBV18	TRBJ2-1	NA	TGTGCCAGCTCACCGCCCAGAAGACAGGAGAAGAGCTCCTACAATGAGCAGTTCTTC	CASSPPRRQEKSSYNEQFF
few	TRBV29-1	TRBJ2-1	TRBD2	TGCAGCGTTGACTTAGCGGGGGACGGGCCTGAGTTCTTC	CSVDLAGDGPEFF
NA	TRBV19	TRBJ1-2	TRBD1	TGTGCCAGTAGCCCTGGGACAGGGGGTGGCTACACCTTC	CASSPGTGGGYTF
few	TRBV30	TRBJ1-1	NA	TGTGCCTGGAGTAGACAGGAGAACACTGAAGCTTTCTTT	CAWSRQENTEAFF
few	TRBV9	TRBJ2-2	NA	TGTGCCAGCAGCTTCAGGACAAAGGCAACCGGGGAGCTGTTTTTT	CASSFRTKATGELFF
few	TRBV19	TRBJ2-3	TRBD2	TGTGCCAGTAGTATACGGCCTAGCGGAGGCACAGATACGCAGTATTTT	CASSIRPSGGTDTQYF
NA	TRBV7-9	TRBJ1-5	NA	TGTGCCAGCAGCCTTGCACAGGGTGATCAGCCCCAGCATTTT	CASSLAQGDQPQHF
NA	TRBV16	TRBJ2-1	NA	TGTGCCAGCAGCCAATCTACGAGCGGCTACAATGAGCAGTTCTTC	CASSQSTSGYNEQFF
few	TRBV15	TRBJ2-2	NA	TGTGCCACCAGCCCTCGAGTCGGGACCGGGGAGCTGTTTTTT	CATSPRVGTGELFF
NA	TRBV9	TRBJ2-7	TRBD2	TGTGCCAGCAGCGTAGCCAGCGGGGCATCCTCCTACGAGCAGTACTTC	CASSVASGASSYEQYF
NA	TRBV30	TRBJ2-7	NA	TGTGCCGCCCTAGCGCAATACGAGCAGTACTTC	CAALAQYEQYF
once	TRBV9	TRBJ2-3	TRBD2	TGTGCCAGCAGCGTCCTTCTTACGAGCGGGGGCACAGATACGCAGTATTTT	CASSVLLTSGGTDTQYF
few	TRBV10-3	TRBJ2-5	TRBD1	TGTGCCATCAGTGTCCCAGGGGGCGAGGAGACCCAGTACTTC	CAISVPGGEETQYF
NA	TRBV5-1	TRBJ2-3	TRBD1	TGCGCCAGCAGCTTACAGGGGGCGCGGACAGATACGCAGTATTTT	CASSLQGARTDTQYF
few	TRBV6-5	TRBJ2-1	TRBD2	TGTGCCAGCAGGCCACTAGCGGGACTTTACAATGAGCAGTTCTTC	CASRPLAGLYNEQFF